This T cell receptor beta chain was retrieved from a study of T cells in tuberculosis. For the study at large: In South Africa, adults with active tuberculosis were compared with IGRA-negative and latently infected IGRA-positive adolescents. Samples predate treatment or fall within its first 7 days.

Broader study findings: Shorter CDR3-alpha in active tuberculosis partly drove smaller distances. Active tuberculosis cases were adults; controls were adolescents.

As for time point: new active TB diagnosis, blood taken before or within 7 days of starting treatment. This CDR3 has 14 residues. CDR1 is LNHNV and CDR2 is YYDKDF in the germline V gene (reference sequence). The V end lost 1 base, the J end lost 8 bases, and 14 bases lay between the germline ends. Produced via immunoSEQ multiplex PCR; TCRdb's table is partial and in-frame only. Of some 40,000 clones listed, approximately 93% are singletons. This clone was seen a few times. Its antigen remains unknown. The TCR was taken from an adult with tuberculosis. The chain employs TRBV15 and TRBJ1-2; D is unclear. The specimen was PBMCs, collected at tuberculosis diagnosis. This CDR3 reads CATSRGAGSPGYTF. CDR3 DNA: TGTGCCACCAGCAGAGGGGCGGGTTCCCCCGGCTACACCTTC.